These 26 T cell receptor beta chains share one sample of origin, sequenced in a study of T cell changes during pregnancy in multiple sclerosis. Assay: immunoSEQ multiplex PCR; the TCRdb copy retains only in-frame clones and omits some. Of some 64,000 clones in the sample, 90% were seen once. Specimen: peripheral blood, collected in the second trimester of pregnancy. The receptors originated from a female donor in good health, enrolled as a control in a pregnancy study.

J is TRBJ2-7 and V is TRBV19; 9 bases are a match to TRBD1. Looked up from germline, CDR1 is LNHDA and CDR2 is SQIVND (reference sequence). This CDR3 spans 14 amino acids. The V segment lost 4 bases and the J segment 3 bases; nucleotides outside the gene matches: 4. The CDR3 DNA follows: TGTGCCAGTAGTACCGGGACAGGGAACTACGAGCAGTACTTC. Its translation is CASSTGTGNYEQYF.

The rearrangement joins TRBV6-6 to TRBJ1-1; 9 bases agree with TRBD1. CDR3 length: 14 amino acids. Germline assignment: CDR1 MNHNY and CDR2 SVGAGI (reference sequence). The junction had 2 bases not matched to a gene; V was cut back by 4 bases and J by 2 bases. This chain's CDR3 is CASSSGQGNTEAFF. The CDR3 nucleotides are TGTGCCAGCAGTTCGGGACAGGGTAACACTGAAGCTTTCTTT.

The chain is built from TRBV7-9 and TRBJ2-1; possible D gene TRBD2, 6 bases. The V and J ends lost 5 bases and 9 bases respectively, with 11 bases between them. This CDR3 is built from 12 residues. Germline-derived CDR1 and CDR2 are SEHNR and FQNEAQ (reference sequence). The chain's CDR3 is CASSKTRGEQFF. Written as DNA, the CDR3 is TGTGCCAGCAGCAAAACGCGGGGTGAGCAGTTCTTC.

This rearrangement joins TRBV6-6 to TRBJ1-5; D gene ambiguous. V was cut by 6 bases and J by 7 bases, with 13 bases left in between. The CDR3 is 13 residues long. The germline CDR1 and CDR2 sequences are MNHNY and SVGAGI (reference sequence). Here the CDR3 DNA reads TGTGCCAGCAGCCTCAGCCGGGTACAGCCCCAGCATTTT. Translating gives CASSLSRVQPQHF.

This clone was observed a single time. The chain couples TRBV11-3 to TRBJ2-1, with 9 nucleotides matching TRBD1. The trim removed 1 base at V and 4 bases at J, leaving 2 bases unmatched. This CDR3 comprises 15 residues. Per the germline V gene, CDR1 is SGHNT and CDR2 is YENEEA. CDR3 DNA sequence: TGTGCCAGCAGCTTAGGCGGACAGGGGTACAATGAGCAGTTCTTC. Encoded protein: CASSLGGQGYNEQFF.

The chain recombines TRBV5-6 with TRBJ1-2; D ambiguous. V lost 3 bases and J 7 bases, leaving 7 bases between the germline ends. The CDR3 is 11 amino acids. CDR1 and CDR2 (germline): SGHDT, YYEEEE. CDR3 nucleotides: TGTGCCAGCAGCTCCGGGTTTGGCTACACCTTC. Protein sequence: CASSSGFGYTF. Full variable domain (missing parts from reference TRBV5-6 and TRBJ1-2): DAGVTQSPTHLIKTRGQQVTLRCSPKSGHDTVSWYQQALGQGPQFIFQYYEEEERQRGNFPDRFSGHQFPNYSSELNVNALLLGDSALYLCASSSGFGYTFGSGTRLTVV.

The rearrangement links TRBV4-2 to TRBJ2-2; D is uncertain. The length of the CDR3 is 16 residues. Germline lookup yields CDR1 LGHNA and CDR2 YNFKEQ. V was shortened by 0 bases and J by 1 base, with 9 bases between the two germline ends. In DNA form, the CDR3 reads TGTGCCAGCAGCCAAGATCAGGTCAGGAACACCGGGGAGCTGTTTTTT. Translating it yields CASSQDQVRNTGELFF.

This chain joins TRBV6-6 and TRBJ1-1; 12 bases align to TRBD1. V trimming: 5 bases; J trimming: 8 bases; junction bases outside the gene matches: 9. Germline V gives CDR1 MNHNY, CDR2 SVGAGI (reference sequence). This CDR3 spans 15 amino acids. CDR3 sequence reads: CASSRYPGTGGEAFF. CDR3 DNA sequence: TGTGCCAGCAGTCGCTACCCCGGGACAGGGGGCGAAGCTTTCTTT.

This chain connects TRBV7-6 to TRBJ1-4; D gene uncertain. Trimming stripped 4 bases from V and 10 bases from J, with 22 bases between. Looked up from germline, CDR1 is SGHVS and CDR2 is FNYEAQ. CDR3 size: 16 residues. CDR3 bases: TGTGCCAGCAGCTCCGAAGGGAGCGTGAGGATTGGAAAACTGTTTTTT. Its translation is CASSSEGSVRIGKLFF.

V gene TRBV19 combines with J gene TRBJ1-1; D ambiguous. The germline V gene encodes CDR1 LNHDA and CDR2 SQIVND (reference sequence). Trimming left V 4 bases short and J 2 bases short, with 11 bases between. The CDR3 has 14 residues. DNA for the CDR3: TGTGCCAGTAGTAGGTTAGGGAGAAACACTGAAGCTTTCTTT. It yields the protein CASSRLGRNTEAFF.

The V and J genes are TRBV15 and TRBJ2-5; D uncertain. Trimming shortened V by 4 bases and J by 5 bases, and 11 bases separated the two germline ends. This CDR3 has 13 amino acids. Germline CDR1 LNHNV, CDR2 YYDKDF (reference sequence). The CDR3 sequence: CATSKEARETQYF. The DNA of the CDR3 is TGTGCCACCAGCAAAGAGGCGCGGGAGACCCAGTACTTC.

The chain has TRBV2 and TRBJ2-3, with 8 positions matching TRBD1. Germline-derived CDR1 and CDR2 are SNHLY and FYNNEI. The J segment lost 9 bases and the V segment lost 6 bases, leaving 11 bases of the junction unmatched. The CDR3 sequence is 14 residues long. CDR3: CASRVAGGAGTQYF. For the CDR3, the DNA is TGTGCCAGCAGGGTAGCAGGGGGCGCAGGGACGCAGTATTTT.

The CDR3 DNA is TGTGCCAGCAGCTTAGTTGGACTCGACTACGAGCAGTACTTC. Its protein product is CASSLVGLDYEQYF. V usage is TRBV11-2 and J usage is TRBJ2-7; the D gene is possibly TRBD2 (5 bases). CDR3 length: 14 amino acids. V was shortened by 1 base and J by 3 bases, with 10 bases between the two germline ends. Germline CDR1 SGHAT, CDR2 FQNNGV.

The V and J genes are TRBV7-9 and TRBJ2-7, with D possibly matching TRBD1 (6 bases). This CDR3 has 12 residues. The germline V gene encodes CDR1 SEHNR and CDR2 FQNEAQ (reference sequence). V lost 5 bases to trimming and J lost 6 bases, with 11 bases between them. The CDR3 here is CASSNRVGEQYF. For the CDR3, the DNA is TGTGCCAGCAGCAACAGGGTTGGCGAGCAGTACTTC.

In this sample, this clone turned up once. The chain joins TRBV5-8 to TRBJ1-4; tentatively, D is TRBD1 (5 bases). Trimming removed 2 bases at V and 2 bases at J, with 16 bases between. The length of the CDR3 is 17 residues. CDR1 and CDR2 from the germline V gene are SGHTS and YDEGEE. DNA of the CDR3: TGTGCCAGCAGCTTTGTTGGGGCGAGCAGGACTAATGAAAAACTGTTTTTT. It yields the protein CASSFVGASRTNEKLFF.

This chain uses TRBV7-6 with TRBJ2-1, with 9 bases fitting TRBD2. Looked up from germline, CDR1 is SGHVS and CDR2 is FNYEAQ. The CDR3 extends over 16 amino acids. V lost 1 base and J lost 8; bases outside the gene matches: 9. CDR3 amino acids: CASSLGAGGPGDEQFF. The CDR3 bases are TGTGCCAGCAGCTTAGGAGCGGGAGGCCCGGGGGATGAGCAGTTCTTC.

The CDR3 loop reads CASSFDGNSNQPQHF. The CDR3 bases are TGTGCCAGCAGCTTCGACGGGAATAGCAATCAGCCCCAGCATTTT. The V call is TRBV11-2, the J call TRBJ1-5; D gene unclear. Germline CDR1 is SGHAT and CDR2 is FQNNGV. There are 15 residues in the CDR3. The V gene lost 3 bases and the J gene lost 0 bases, with 9 bases spanning the gap.

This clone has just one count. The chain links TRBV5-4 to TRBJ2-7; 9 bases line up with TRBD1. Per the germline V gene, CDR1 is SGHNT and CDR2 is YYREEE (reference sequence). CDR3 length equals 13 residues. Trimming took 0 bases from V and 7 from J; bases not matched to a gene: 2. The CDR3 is CASSLDRGLEQYF. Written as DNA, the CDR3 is TGTGCCAGCAGCTTGGACAGGGGGCTAGAGCAGTACTTC. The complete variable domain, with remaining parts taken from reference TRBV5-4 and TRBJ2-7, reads ETGVTQSPTHLIKTRGQQVTLRCSSQSGHNTVSWYQQALGQGPQFIFQYYREEENGRGNFPPRFSGLQFPNYSSELNVNALELDDSALYLCASSLDRGLEQYFGPGTRLTVT.

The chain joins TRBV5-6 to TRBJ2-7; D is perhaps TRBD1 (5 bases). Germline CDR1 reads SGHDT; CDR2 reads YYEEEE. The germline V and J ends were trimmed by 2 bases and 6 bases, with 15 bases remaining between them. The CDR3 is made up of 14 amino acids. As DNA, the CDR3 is TGTGCCAGCAGCTTTATAGGGGTACCCTCCGAGCAGTACTTC. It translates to CASSFIGVPSEQYF.

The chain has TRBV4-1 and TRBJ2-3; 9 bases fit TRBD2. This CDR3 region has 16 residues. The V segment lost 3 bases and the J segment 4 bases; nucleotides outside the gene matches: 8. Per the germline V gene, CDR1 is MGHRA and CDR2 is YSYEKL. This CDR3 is CASSHPAGGVSDTQYF. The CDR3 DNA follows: TGCGCCAGCAGCCATCCGGCGGGGGGGGTTTCAGATACGCAGTATTTT.

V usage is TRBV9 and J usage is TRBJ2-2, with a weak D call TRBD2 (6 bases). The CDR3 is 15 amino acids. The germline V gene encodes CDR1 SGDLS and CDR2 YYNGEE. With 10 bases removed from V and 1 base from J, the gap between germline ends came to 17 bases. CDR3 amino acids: CAVNWTTRNTGELFF. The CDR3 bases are TGTGCCGTAAACTGGACTACCAGGAACACCGGGGAGCTGTTTTTT.

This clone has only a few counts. The CDR3 loop is CAWSVEDTEAFF. CDR3 DNA sequence: TGTGCCTGGAGTGTCGAGGACACTGAAGCTTTCTTT. The rearrangement links TRBV30 to TRBJ1-1; D call uncertain. The CDR3 sequence is 12 residues long. V was pared by 0 bases and J by 3 bases, with 5 bases between. Germline CDR1 GTSNPN, CDR2 SVGIG (reference sequence).

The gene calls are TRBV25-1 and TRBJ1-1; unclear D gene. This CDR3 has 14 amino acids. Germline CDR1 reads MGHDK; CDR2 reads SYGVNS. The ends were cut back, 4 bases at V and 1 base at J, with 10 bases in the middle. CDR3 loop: CASSGVGGNTEAFF. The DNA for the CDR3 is TGTGCCAGCAGTGGAGTCGGCGGGAACACTGAAGCTTTCTTT.

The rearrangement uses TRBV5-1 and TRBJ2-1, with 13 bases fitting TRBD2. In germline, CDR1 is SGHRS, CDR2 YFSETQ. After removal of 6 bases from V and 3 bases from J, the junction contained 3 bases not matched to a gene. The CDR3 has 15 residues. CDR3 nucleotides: TGCGCCAGCACCAGGACTAGCGGGAGCTACAATGAGCAGTTCTTC. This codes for CASTRTSGSYNEQFF.

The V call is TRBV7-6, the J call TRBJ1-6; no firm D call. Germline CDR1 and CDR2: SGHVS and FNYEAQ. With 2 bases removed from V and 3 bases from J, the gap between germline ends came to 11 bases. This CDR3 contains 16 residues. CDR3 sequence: CASSLLEGLYNSPLHF. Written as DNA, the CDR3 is TGTGCCAGCAGCTTACTCGAGGGTCTCTATAATTCACCCCTCCACTTT.

In DNA form, the CDR3 reads TGTGCCAGCAGCCAAGCGGGACCCTACAATGAGCAGTTCTTC. Amino acid sequence: CASSQAGPYNEQFF. The J gene is TRBJ2-1, the V gene TRBV9; TRBD2 matches at 7 bases. The germline CDR1 and CDR2 sequences are SGDLS and YYNGEE. Losses at the gene ends were 4 bases for V and 2 bases for J; bases not matched to a gene: 3. The CDR3 sequence is 14 residues long.